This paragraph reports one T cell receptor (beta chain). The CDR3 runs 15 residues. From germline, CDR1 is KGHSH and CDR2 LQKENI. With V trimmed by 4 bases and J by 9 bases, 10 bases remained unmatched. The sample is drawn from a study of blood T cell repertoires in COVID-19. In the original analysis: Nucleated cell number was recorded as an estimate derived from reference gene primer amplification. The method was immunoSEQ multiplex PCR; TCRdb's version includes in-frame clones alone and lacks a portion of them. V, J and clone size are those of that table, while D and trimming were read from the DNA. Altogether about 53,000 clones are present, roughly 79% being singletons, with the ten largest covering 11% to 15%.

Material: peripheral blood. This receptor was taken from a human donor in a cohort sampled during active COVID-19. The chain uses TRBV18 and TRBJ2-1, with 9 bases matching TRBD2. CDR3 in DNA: TGTGCCAGCTCACTAGGACTAGCGAGGAACGGTGAGCAGTTCTTC. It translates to CASSLGLARNGEQFF. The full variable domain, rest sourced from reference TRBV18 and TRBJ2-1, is NAGVMQNPRHLVRRRGQEARLRCSPMKGHSHVYWYRQLPEEGLKFMVYLQKENIIDESGMPKERFSAEFPKEGPSILRIQQVVRGDSAAYFCASSLGLARNGEQFFGPGTRLTVL.